This entry lists 10 T cell receptor beta chains sequenced from one sample in a study of blood T cell repertoires in COVID-19. The table came from immunoSEQ multiplex PCR; TCRdb's copy has only in-frame clones and leaves some out. This sample has roughly 53,000 clones, with approximately 84% found just once. Sample: peripheral blood. Every receptor here comes from a man between 65 and 85 years old with active COVID-19.

The gene calls are TRBV5-1 and TRBJ2-1; weak D call: TRBD2 (6 bases). The germline V gene has CDR1 SGHRS and CDR2 YFSETQ. Trimming took off 3 bases at V and 0 bases at J, with 16 bases between the two ends. The CDR3 spans 17 residues. The CDR3 region is CASSSTPAGSSYNEQFF. The CDR3 DNA sequence: TGCGCCAGCAGCTCTACCCCGGCGGGGAGCTCCTACAATGAGCAGTTCTTC.

Comments on this clone: One end of the junction fails to match germline, which may point to a read error. This chain uses TRBV14 with TRBJ2-7, with 7 positions matching TRBD2. This CDR3 comprises 14 residues. Germline CDR1 is SGHDN and CDR2 is FVKESK. CDR3 nucleotide sequence: TGTGCCGGCAGCCCGCAGCGGGGTTCCTACGAGCAGTACTTC. Amino acids: CAGSPQRGSYEQYF. Drawing the rest from reference TRBV14 and TRBJ2-7, the complete variable domain is EAGVTQFPSHSVIEKGQTVTLRCDPISGHDNLYWYRRVMGKEIKFLLHFVKESKQDESGMPNNRFLAERTGGTYSTLKVQPAELEDSGVYFCAGSPQRGSYEQYFGPGTRLTVT.

This chain connects TRBV10-3 to TRBJ1-5; D possibly corresponds to TRBD1 (5 bases). Germline-derived CDR1 and CDR2 are ENHRY and SYGVKD. With 0 bases removed from V and 7 bases from J, the gap between germline ends came to 10 bases. The CDR3 consists of 14 residues. The CDR3, as DNA: TGTGCCATCAGTGAGTCGGGGCGGGAACAGCCCCAGCATTTT. Amino acid sequence: CAISESGREQPQHF.

The chain joins TRBV27 to TRBJ1-5; 7 positions agree with TRBD1. Looked up from germline, CDR1 is MNHEY and CDR2 is SMNVEV (reference sequence). The CDR3 has 15 residues. The V and J ends lost 6 bases and 2 bases, in that order; junction bases with no gene match: 7. CDR3 amino acids: CASSSYDRGNQPQHF. CDR3 bases: TGTGCCAGCAGCTCGTACGACAGGGGCAATCAGCCCCAGCATTTT.

The V gene is TRBV6-6, the J gene TRBJ1-5, with a tentative D call TRBD1 (5 bases). V was shortened by 0 bases and J by 2 bases, with 11 bases between the two germline ends. The CDR3 sequence is 16 residues long. Germline values: CDR1 MNHNY, CDR2 SVGAGI (reference sequence). This CDR3 reads CASSYSKGVRNQPQHF. The CDR3 nucleotides are TGTGCCAGCAGTTACTCGAAAGGGGTCCGCAATCAGCCCCAGCATTTT.

V gene TRBV5-4 combines with J gene TRBJ2-7; 7 nucleotides line up with TRBD2. The CDR3 length is 15 residues. Trimming removed 0 bases from V and 1 base from J; junction bases left unmatched: 4. CDR1 and CDR2 (germline): SGHNT, YYREEE (reference sequence). CDR3 region: CASSLGGTTSYEQYF. Here the CDR3 DNA reads TGTGCCAGCAGCTTGGGGGGGACTACATCCTACGAGCAGTACTTC.

The rearrangement links TRBV7-9 to TRBJ2-5, with 7 bases lining up with TRBD2. Germline values: CDR1 SEHNR, CDR2 FQNEAQ (reference sequence). The CDR3 has 16 amino acids. The V and J ends lost 5 bases and 0 bases, in that order; junction bases with no gene match: 9. This CDR3 is CASSQYSGTNQETQYF. CDR3 bases: TGTGCCAGCAGCCAATACTCCGGGACTAACCAAGAGACCCAGTACTTC.

The gene calls are TRBV18 and TRBJ2-5; perhaps TRBD2 as D (5 bases). The CDR3 is made up of 13 amino acids. The germline V and J ends were trimmed by 0 bases and 4 bases, with 6 bases remaining between them. From germline, CDR1 is KGHSH and CDR2 LQKENI. The CDR3 bases are TGTGCCAGCTCACCACCGAGCGGAGAGACCCAGTACTTC. Residues: CASSPPSGETQYF. The variable domain in full, completed from reference TRBV18 and TRBJ2-5, reads NAGVMQNPRHLVRRRGQEARLRCSPMKGHSHVYWYRQLPEEGLKFMVYLQKENIIDESGMPKERFSAEFPKEGPSILRIQQVVRGDSAAYFCASSPPSGETQYFGPGTRLLVL.

The rearrangement joins TRBV7-2 to TRBJ2-1, with D hard to call. CDR1 and CDR2 from the germline V gene are SGHTA and FQGNSA. The V and J ends lost 3 bases and 6 bases respectively, with 9 bases between them. This CDR3 is built from 13 residues. In nucleotides, the CDR3 is TGTGCCAGCAGCTTTCAGTCCCTCAATGAGCAGTTCTTC. It translates to CASSFQSLNEQFF.

V and J are TRBV7-2 and TRBJ2-7, with D perhaps TRBD2 (5 bases). The germline V gene has CDR1 SGHTA and CDR2 FQGNSA. The length of the CDR3 is 14 residues. With 1 base removed from V and 2 bases from J, the gap between germline ends came to 9 bases. This chain's CDR3 is CASSLGGSPYEQYF. The CDR3 bases are TGTGCCAGCAGCTTAGGAGGGTCCCCCTACGAGCAGTACTTC.